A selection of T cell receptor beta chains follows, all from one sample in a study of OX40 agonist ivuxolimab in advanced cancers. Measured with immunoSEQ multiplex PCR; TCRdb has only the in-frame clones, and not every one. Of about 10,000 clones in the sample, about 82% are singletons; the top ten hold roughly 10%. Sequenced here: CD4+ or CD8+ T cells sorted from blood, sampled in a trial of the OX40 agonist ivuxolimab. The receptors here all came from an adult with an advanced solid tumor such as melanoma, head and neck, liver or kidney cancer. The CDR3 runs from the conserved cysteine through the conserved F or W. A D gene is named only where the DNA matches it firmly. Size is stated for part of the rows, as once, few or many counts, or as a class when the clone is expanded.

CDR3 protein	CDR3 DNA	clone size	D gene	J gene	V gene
CASSSPGRAAEAFF	TGTGCCAGCAGCTCACCCGGGAGGGCTGCTGAAGCTTTCTTT	-	-	TRBJ1-1	TRBV9
CASSYGTSGTDTQYF	TGTGCCAGCAGTTACGGGACTAGCGGTACAGATACGCAGTATTTT	-	TRBD2	TRBJ2-3	TRBV6-5
CASSGRTQHF	TGTGCCAGCAGTGGTCGTACCCAGCATTTT	-	-	TRBJ1-5	TRBV6-1
CASRGLAETQYF	TGTGCCAGCAGGGGACTTGCCGAGACCCAGTACTTC	-	-	TRBJ2-5	TRBV2
CASSQGGGYQETQYF	TGCGCCAGCAGCCAAGGGGGGGGATACCAAGAGACCCAGTACTTC	few	TRBD2	TRBJ2-5	TRBV4-3
CASSQEERLTLEQYF	TGCGCCAGCAGCCAAGAAGAGAGACTAACCCTGGAGCAGTACTTC	-	-	TRBJ2-7	TRBV4-1
CASSYFAGQPQHF	TGTGCCAGCAGTTATTTTGCCGGTCAGCCCCAGCATTTT	-	-	TRBJ1-5	TRBV10-2
CASTPGLYGYTF	TGTGCCAGCACCCCCGGGTTATATGGCTACACCTTC	medium-sized	-	TRBJ1-2	TRBV6-1
CASSLEPPQGSRTDTQYF	TGTGCCAGCAGCTTAGAGCCCCCACAGGGGTCGCGAACAGATACGCAGTATTTT	-	TRBD1	TRBJ2-3	TRBV7-3
CASSSQEDTQYF	TGTGCCAGCAGCTCGCAGGAAGATACGCAGTATTTT	-	-	TRBJ2-3	TRBV7-9
CASSVGTGGNIQYF	TGTGCCAGCAGCGTAGGGACAGGGGGAAACATTCAGTACTTC	-	TRBD1	TRBJ2-4	TRBV9
CASSTGYYEQYF	TGTGCCAGCAGTACAGGGTACTACGAGCAGTACTTC	-	-	TRBJ2-7	TRBV27
CASSRDNSYEQYF	TGTGCCAGCAGCCGGGACAACTCCTACGAGCAGTACTTC	large	-	TRBJ2-7	TRBV5-4
CASRAPSGEQFF	TGTGCCAGCAGGGCCCCTAGCGGTGAGCAGTTCTTC	once	TRBD2	TRBJ2-1	TRBV6-6
CASRGGAGTYNEQFF	TGTGCCAGCAGGGGAGGAGCGGGAACCTACAATGAGCAGTTCTTC	-	TRBD2	TRBJ2-1	TRBV2
CSVALQGHPYEQYF	TGCAGCGTTGCCCTTCAAGGCCATCCCTACGAGCAGTACTTC	-	-	TRBJ2-7	TRBV29-1
CASSLNGGTDTQYF	TGTGCCAGCAGCTTAAATGGGGGCACAGATACGCAGTATTTT	-	-	TRBJ2-3	TRBV7-3
CASSLAGPGYEQYF	TGTGCCAGCAGCTTAGCGGGACCCGGCTACGAGCAGTACTTC	-	-	TRBJ2-7	TRBV7-3
CASSGVAENSYNEQFF	TGTGCCAGCAGCGGGGTGGCGGAGAACTCCTACAATGAGCAGTTCTTC	-	-	TRBJ2-1	TRBV7-9
CASSLSPPTVLGYEQYF	TGCGCCAGCAGCTTATCCCCCCCCACAGTGCTAGGCTACGAGCAGTACTTC	once	-	TRBJ2-7	TRBV5-1
CAWGGLFDNGYTF	TGTGCCTGGGGGGGGTTGTTCGATAATGGCTACACCTTC	once	-	TRBJ1-2	TRBV7-9
CASSLSGDNEQFF	TGTGCCAGCAGTTTATCGGGGGATAATGAGCAGTTCTTC	-	-	TRBJ2-1	TRBV27
CASSLGDGGRLSRTQYF	TGTGCCAGCAGCTTAGGAGATGGGGGACGTCTATCTCGGACCCAGTACTTC	-	-	TRBJ2-5	TRBV7-9
CASRTGTAYNSPLHF	TGCGCCAGCAGAACCGGGACAGCGTATAATTCACCCCTCCACTTT	-	TRBD1	TRBJ1-6	TRBV5-1
CASSLILETQYF	TGTGCCAGCAGTTTAATATTGGAGACCCAGTACTTC	-	-	TRBJ2-5	TRBV28
CASSAWSYNEQFF	TGTGCCAGCAGCGCCTGGTCCTACAATGAGCAGTTCTTC	large	-	TRBJ2-1	TRBV2
CASSEGTGDTGELFF	TGCGCCAGCAGTGAAGGGACAGGGGACACCGGGGAGCTGTTTTTT	-	TRBD1	TRBJ2-2	TRBV4-3
CASRGTDYGYTF	TGTGCCAGCCGTGGGACAGACTATGGCTACACCTTC	once	TRBD1	TRBJ1-2	TRBV28
CASSTAGDGYTF	TGTGCCAGCAGCACCGCTGGGGATGGCTACACCTTC	-	-	TRBJ1-2	TRBV9
CASSQDTIRTGELFF	TGCGCCAGCAGCCAAGATACGATCCGCACCGGGGAGCTGTTTTTT	-	-	TRBJ2-2	TRBV4-3
CASSEGLAHNEQFF	TGTGCCAGCAGCGAGGGACTAGCGCACAATGAGCAGTTCTTC	-	TRBD2	TRBJ2-1	TRBV9
CASRVGLAVEQFF	TGTGCCAGCAGGGTTGGACTAGCGGTTGAGCAGTTCTTC	-	TRBD2	TRBJ2-1	TRBV2
CASSLASSREQYF	TGTGCCAGCTCACTAGCGTCGTCCAGGGAGCAGTACTTC	-	TRBD2	TRBJ2-7	TRBV19
CASSQGQGPYNEQFF	TGTGCCAGCAGCCAAGGGCAGGGACCCTACAATGAGCAGTTCTTC	-	-	TRBJ2-1	TRBV4-2
CASIGRGSYEQYF	TGTGCCAGCATCGGCAGGGGGTCGTACGAGCAGTACTTC	-	TRBD1	TRBJ2-7	TRBV2
CASSPEGLAVNEQFF	TGTGCCAGCAGCCCCGAGGGGCTAGCGGTCAATGAGCAGTTCTTC	-	TRBD2	TRBJ2-1	TRBV9
CASSLRVRETQYF	TGTGCCAGCAGCTTACGGGTTAGGGAGACCCAGTACTTC	-	-	TRBJ2-5	TRBV7-2
CASSQGSYEQYF	TGTGCCAGCAGCCAAGGGAGCTACGAGCAGTACTTC	-	-	TRBJ2-7	TRBV4-2
CASSIWQGDQPQHF	TGTGCCAGTAGTATTTGGCAGGGGGACCAGCCCCAGCATTTT	-	TRBD1	TRBJ1-5	TRBV19
CASSTDEQFF	TGTGCCAGCAGCACAGATGAGCAGTTCTTC	-	-	TRBJ2-1	TRBV6-6
CASSLLAGGGETQYF	TGTGCCAGCAGCTTATTAGCGGGGGGCGGGGAGACCCAGTACTTC	-	TRBD2	TRBJ2-5	TRBV7-9
CASSYVGSGNEQFF	TGTGCCAGCAGCTATGTGGGTTCCGGCAATGAGCAGTTCTTC	-	-	TRBJ2-1	TRBV11-2
CARVRGSYNEQFF	TGTGCCAGGGTGCGGGGCTCCTACAATGAGCAGTTCTTC	-	-	TRBJ2-1	TRBV2
CASAETGGSGANVLTF	TGTGCTAGTGCCGAAACCGGGGGCTCTGGGGCCAACGTCCTGACTTTC	few	-	TRBJ2-6	TRBV12-5
CASSSTPAYEQYF	TGTGCCAGCAGTTCGACACCAGCCTACGAGCAGTACTTC	-	-	TRBJ2-7	TRBV6-5
CASSLGTLDSYEQYF	TGTGCCAGCAGCTTGGGTACCCTAGACTCCTACGAGCAGTACTTC	-	-	TRBJ2-7	TRBV5-6
CASRLAGGLSTDTQYF	TGCGCCAGCAGGCTAGCGGGAGGACTCAGCACAGATACGCAGTATTTT	-	TRBD2	TRBJ2-3	TRBV5-1
CASSVAGSTNEKLFF	TGTGCCAGCAGCGTCGCGGGTTCAACTAATGAAAAACTGTTTTTT	-	-	TRBJ1-4	TRBV7-3